This T cell receptor beta chain was profiled in a study of T cells expressing NK-cell markers. Across the study: From sorted CD3+CD56+NKG2C+, CD3+CD56+NKG2C- and CD3+CD56-NKG2C+ T cells came the TCR beta repertoires.

This CDR3 contains 15 residues. From germline, CDR1 is SEHNR and CDR2 FQNEAQ (reference sequence). With the 5' RACE reads reprocessed, TCRdb shows one record per CDR3 protein and no DNA. The specimen's table records about 260,000 distinct CDR3 sequences. Material: blood T cells: a sorted CD56 or NKG2C T cell subset, CD4+ or CD8+ T cells, or bulk PBMC T cells (not recorded which). This receptor was taken from a woman aged 18-70 years in good health. This chain links TRBV7-9 with TRBJ2-2. CDR3 in amino acids: CASSPTGANTGELFF.